This is a list of T cell receptor beta chains from one sample in a study of T-cell memory formation after mild COVID-19. Using its own MiXCR run on the 5' RACE reads, TCRdb lists one record per CDR3 protein. The table includes approximately 500,000 distinct CDR3 sequences, 20% to 25% detected once. The sample taken for sequencing was PBMCs or a T cell subset sorted from them (not recorded which). These receptors all stem from an adult woman who had mild COVID-19 (a few samples of this study predate the infection). Cell type and time point are not known. Each CDR3 is given with its conserved first and last residue. The order of the fields is J gene, clone size, V gene, D gene, CDR3 protein, CDR3 DNA. D genes are given only for firm matches. Where a row states a size, it is once, few, many or the class of an expanded clone; other rows omit it.

J: TRBJ2-6; size: -; V: TRBV7-3; D: -; CDR3: CASSLTRVSGANVLTF; DNA: TGTGCCAGCAGCTTAACTCGAGTCTCTGGGGCCAACGTCCTGACTTTC
J: TRBJ1-2; size: few; V: TRBV29-1; D: -; CDR3: CSAGEVANYGYTF; DNA: TGCAGCGCGGGAGAGGTAGCGAACTATGGCTACACCTTC
J: TRBJ2-7; size: -; V: TRBV30; D: TRBD1; CDR3: CAWGTGWSYEQYF; DNA: TGTGCCTGGGGGACAGGGTGGTCCTACGAGCAGTACTTC
J: TRBJ2-1; size: -; V: TRBV5-1; D: -; CDR3: CASSLRQEKFF; DNA: TGCGCCAGCAGCTTGCGACAGGAAAAGTTCTTC
J: TRBJ1-2; size: few; V: TRBV29-1; D: -; CDR3: CSVGESYGYTF; DNA: TGCAGCGTTGGGGAGAGCTATGGCTACACCTTC
J: TRBJ2-3; size: few; V: TRBV20-1; D: TRBD2; CDR3: CSATKRGSTDTQYF; DNA: TGCAGTGCAACCAAGCGGGGTAGCACAGATACGCAGTATTTT
J: TRBJ2-7; size: -; V: TRBV3-1; D: -; CDR3: CASSHDPSLSYEQYF; DNA: TGTGCCAGCAGCCACGATCCTAGTTTGTCCTACGAGCAGTACTTC
J: TRBJ1-2; size: -; V: TRBV7-2; D: -; CDR3: CASSLERGYGYTF; DNA: TGTGCCAGCAGCTTAGAGCGAGGCTATGGCTACACCTTC
J: TRBJ2-3; size: many; V: TRBV19; D: TRBD2; CDR3: CASSTSGNTDTQYF; DNA: TGTGCCAGTTCCACTAGCGGTAACACAGATACGCAGTATTTT
J: TRBJ2-1; size: few; V: TRBV7-9; D: TRBD1; CDR3: CASTPSGTGDSPRAYNEQFF; DNA: TGTGCCAGCACGCCGTCAGGGACAGGGGATTCTCCCAGAGCCTACAATGAGCAGTTCTTC
J: TRBJ2-2; size: -; V: TRBV7-8; D: -; CDR3: CASSSDTGTGELFF; DNA: TGTGCCAGCAGCTCCGATACCGGGACCGGGGAGCTGTTTTTT
J: TRBJ2-1; size: few; V: TRBV29-1; D: TRBD2; CDR3: CSVGGGTSGYNEQFF; DNA: TGCAGCGTTGGCGGGGGGACTAGCGGGTACAATGAGCAGTTCTTC
J: TRBJ2-7; size: few; V: TRBV12-3/TRBV12-4; D: -; CDR3: CASSLPGHGQYF; DNA: TGTGCCAGCAGTTTGCCGGGCCACGGGCAGTACTTC
J: TRBJ1-1; size: -; V: TRBV5-5; D: -; CDR3: CASSPSPGGWNTEAFF; DNA: TGTGCCAGCAGCCCTAGTCCGGGAGGGTGGAACACTGAAGCTTTCTTT
J: TRBJ2-1; size: -; V: TRBV4-3; D: -; CDR3: CASSPGGGYNEQFF; DNA: TGCGCCAGCAGCCCTGGTGGTGGATACAATGAGCAGTTCTTC
J: TRBJ1-6; size: -; V: TRBV6-5; D: -; CDR3: CASSYRANSPLHF; DNA: TGTGCCAGCAGTTACCGGGCTAATTCACCCCTCCACTTT
J: TRBJ2-1; size: -; V: TRBV18; D: TRBD2; CDR3: CASSPLAGEGEQFF; DNA: TGTGCCAGCTCACCACTAGCGGGAGAAGGCGAGCAGTTCTTC
J: TRBJ2-7; size: -; V: TRBV20-1; D: TRBD1; CDR3: CSASRGGTGTYEQYF; DNA: TGCAGTGCTAGCAGAGGTGGGACAGGGACCTACGAGCAGTACTTC
J: TRBJ1-1; size: many; V: TRBV3-1; D: TRBD1; CDR3: CASSQAPQGREAFF; DNA: TGTGCCAGCAGCCAAGCTCCACAGGGGAGGGAAGCTTTCTTT
J: TRBJ2-2; size: -; V: TRBV3-1; D: -; CDR3: CASSQVLAGELFF; DNA: TGTGCCAGCAGCCAAGTACTGGCCGGGGAGCTGTTTTTT
J: TRBJ2-3; size: few; V: TRBV4-1; D: TRBD1; CDR3: CASSDTSGQGNVVDTQYF; DNA: TGCGCCAGCAGCGATACTTCAGGACAGGGGAATGTAGTGGATACGCAGTATTTT
J: TRBJ2-1; size: -; V: TRBV4-1; D: -; CDR3: CASSQDFPVYNEQFF; DNA: TGCGCCAGCAGCCAAGATTTCCCGGTCTACAATGAGCAGTTCTTC
J: TRBJ1-1; size: few; V: TRBV12-3/TRBV12-4; D: TRBD1; CDR3: CASSPDRRSNTEAFF; DNA: TGTGCCAGCAGCCCGGACAGGAGAAGTAACACTGAAGCTTTCTTT
J: TRBJ2-6; size: -; V: TRBV29-1; D: -; CDR3: CSVTVARGAGANVLTF; DNA: TGCAGCGTCACCGTCGCTAGGGGCGCTGGGGCCAACGTCCTGACTTTC
J: TRBJ2-5; size: -; V: TRBV5-1; D: TRBD2; CDR3: CASSSGLAGAPYQETQYF; DNA: TGCGCCAGCAGCTCCGGACTAGCGGGGGCCCCGTACCAAGAGACCCAGTACTTC
J: TRBJ2-7; size: few; V: TRBV20-1; D: -; CDR3: CSAPSQGHEQYF; DNA: TGCAGTGCTCCCTCACAGGGACACGAGCAGTACTTC
J: TRBJ2-1; size: -; V: TRBV5-1; D: TRBD2; CDR3: CASRDGTSGLNEQFF; DNA: TGCGCCAGCAGGGACGGGACTAGCGGCCTCAATGAGCAGTTCTTC
J: TRBJ1-1; size: few; V: TRBV18; D: -; CDR3: CASSPEMGRTEAFF; DNA: TGTGCCAGCTCACCAGAGATGGGACGCACTGAAGCTTTCTTT
J: TRBJ2-1; size: few; V: TRBV24-1; D: -; CDR3: CATSGGLAQFF; DNA: TGTGCCACCAGTGGGGGACTGGCACAGTTCTTC
J: TRBJ2-1; size: many; V: TRBV5-1; D: -; CDR3: CASSLARNEQFF; DNA: TGCGCCAGCAGCTTGGCGCGCAATGAGCAGTTCTTC
J: TRBJ2-1; size: -; V: TRBV11-2; D: TRBD1; CDR3: CASSLADGTGGWGEQFF; DNA: TGTGCCAGCAGCTTAGCAGACGGGACAGGGGGCTGGGGTGAGCAGTTCTTC
J: TRBJ1-2; size: few; V: TRBV19; D: -; CDR3: CASEQGSIAIYGYTF; DNA: TGTGCCAGTGAACAGGGATCGATTGCGATTTATGGCTACACCTTC
J: TRBJ1-2; size: few; V: TRBV12-3/TRBV12-4; D: -; CDR3: CASSFRGFGYTF; DNA: TGTGCCAGCAGTTTTAGAGGGTTCGGCTACACCTTC
J: TRBJ2-7; size: few; V: TRBV12-3/TRBV12-4; D: -; CDR3: CASSLVGGAAVVTYEQYF; DNA: TGTGCCAGCAGTTTAGTAGGGGGGGCGGCCGTAGTAACCTACGAGCAGTACTTC
J: TRBJ2-7; size: few; V: TRBV4-2; D: TRBD2; CDR3: CASSHMAGLAGHNEQYF; DNA: TGTGCCAGCAGCCACATGGCCGGACTAGCGGGACATAACGAGCAGTACTTC
J: TRBJ2-1; size: few; V: TRBV24-1; D: -; CDR3: CATGIHGQSYNEQFF; DNA: TGTGCCACCGGGATCCACGGACAGTCCTACAATGAGCAGTTCTTC
J: TRBJ2-7; size: few; V: TRBV6-5; D: -; CDR3: CASVSRTSYEQYF; DNA: TGTGCCAGCGTTAGTAGGACAAGCTACGAGCAGTACTTC
J: TRBJ2-2; size: -; V: TRBV11-2; D: -; CDR3: CASSLGGQVGAGELSYVLFF; DNA: TGTGCCAGCAGCTTAGGCGGGCAGGTTGGAGCCGGGGAGCTGTCATACGTGCTGTTTTTT
J: TRBJ2-7; size: -; V: TRBV5-1; D: -; CDR3: CASTDPFTEEAYEQYF; DNA: TGCGCCAGCACCGACCCTTTTACGGAGGAGGCCTACGAGCAGTACTTC
J: TRBJ2-7; size: -; V: TRBV6-2/TRBV6-3; D: -; CDR3: CASSYLPGFEQYF; DNA: TGTGCCAGCAGTTACCTCCCCGGCTTCGAGCAGTACTTC